This record concerns one T cell receptor beta chain sequence. This table comes from immunoSEQ multiplex PCR, and its TCRdb copy is limited to in-frame clones, with some not included. In the table there are fewer than 200,000 clones, around 83% of which are singletons. Per the germline V gene, CDR1 is SGHKS and CDR2 is YYEKEE (reference sequence). CDR3 length equals 14 residues. The V and J ends lost 4 bases and 4 bases respectively, with 13 bases between them. The data belong to a study of blood T cell repertoires in COVID-19. This TCR was sampled from a man between 45 and 60 years old who had recovered from COVID-19. Sequencing was done on a sample of PBMCs or T cells enriched from blood (not recorded which). The chain uses TRBV5-5 and TRBJ2-3; D ambiguous. CDR3 bases: TGTGCCAGCAGCCGCCCGGGTGTTCCAGATACGCAGTATTTT. Protein product: CASSRPGVPDTQYF.